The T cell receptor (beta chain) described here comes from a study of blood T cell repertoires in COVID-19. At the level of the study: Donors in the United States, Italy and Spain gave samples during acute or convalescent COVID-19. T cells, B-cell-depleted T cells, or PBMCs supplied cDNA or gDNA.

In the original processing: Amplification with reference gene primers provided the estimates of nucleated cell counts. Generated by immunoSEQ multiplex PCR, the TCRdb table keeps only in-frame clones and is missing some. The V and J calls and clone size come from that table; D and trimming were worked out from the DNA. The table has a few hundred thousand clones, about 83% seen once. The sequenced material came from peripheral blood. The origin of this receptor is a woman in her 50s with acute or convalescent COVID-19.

The CDR3 here is CASSYYGPQETQYF. The CDR3 nucleotides read TGTGCCAGCAGCTACTACGGCCCTCAAGAGACCCAGTACTTC. The chain carries TRBV7-2 and TRBJ2-5, with unresolved D. Germline V gene lookup returns CDR1 SGHTA and CDR2 FQGNSA. Trimming stripped 4 bases from V and 2 bases from J, with 11 bases between. The CDR3 has 14 residues.